Here is one TCR beta chain with its context. Authors' processing steps: Scientists estimated how many nucleated cells there were by amplifying reference gene primers. Method: immunoSEQ multiplex PCR; TCRdb's copy keeps in-frame clones and lacks some. V, J and clone size were drawn from that table, and D and trimming were deduced from the DNA. This sample yields 190,000 or so clones, of which less than 85% are seen a single time; around an eighth belongs to the top ten. These data come from a study of blood T cell repertoires in COVID-19. Study background: There were acute and convalescent COVID-19 samples, and they came from the United States, Italy and Spain. From T cells, B-cell-depleted T cells, or PBMCs came the material, which was cDNA or gDNA.

Germline CDR1 is LGHDT and CDR2 is YNNKEL (reference sequence). The germline V and J ends were trimmed by 4 bases and 0 bases, with 13 bases remaining between them. CDR3 size: 16 residues. The V and J genes are TRBV3-1 (or the pseudogene TRBV3-2) and TRBJ1-3; D gene unclear. Sequencing input: peripheral blood. The receptor comes from a man aged 50 to 59 who had recovered from COVID-19. CDR3 DNA: TGTGCCAGCAGCCCCCGGAGGACCAGCTCTGGAAACACCATATATTTT. Translating gives CASSPRRTSSGNTIYF.